This T cell receptor (beta chain) was identified during a study of cytomegalovirus exposure and HLA in healthy donors. The PCR used 60 Vbeta and 13 Jbeta primers. Data came from immunoSEQ multiplex PCR; TCRdb stores just in-frame clones and leaves some out. This table holds tens of thousands of clones. V shed 2 bases and J shed 3 bases, with 6 bases lying between them. The length of the CDR3 is 12 residues. The germline V gene encodes CDR1 SGHRS and CDR2 YFSETQ. Material: PBMCs. The receptor was isolated from a man between 18 and 35 years old in good health and CMV-seropositive. This chain links TRBV5-1 with TRBJ2-7; D is unclear. The CDR3 DNA is TGCGCCAGCAGCTTCCAGGACTACGAGCAGTACTTC. The encoded protein is CASSFQDYEQYF.